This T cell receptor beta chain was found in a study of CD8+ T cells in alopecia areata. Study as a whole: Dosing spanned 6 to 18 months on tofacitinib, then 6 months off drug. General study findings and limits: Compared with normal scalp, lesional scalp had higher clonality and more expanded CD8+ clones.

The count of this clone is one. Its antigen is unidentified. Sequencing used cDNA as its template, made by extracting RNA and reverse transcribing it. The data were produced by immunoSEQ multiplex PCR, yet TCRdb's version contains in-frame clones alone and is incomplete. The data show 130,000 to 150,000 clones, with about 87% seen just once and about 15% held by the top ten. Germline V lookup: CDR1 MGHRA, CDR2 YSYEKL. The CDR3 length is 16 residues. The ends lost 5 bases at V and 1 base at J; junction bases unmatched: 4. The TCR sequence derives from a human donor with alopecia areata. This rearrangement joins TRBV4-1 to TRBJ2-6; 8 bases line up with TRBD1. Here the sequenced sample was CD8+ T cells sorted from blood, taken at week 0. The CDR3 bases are TGCGCCAGCAGCTCCGGGACAGGTTCTGGGGCCAACGTCCTGACTTTC. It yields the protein CASSSGTGSGANVLTF.